This T cell receptor beta chain was documented in a study of beta chain features in type 1 diabetes. Germline CDR1 reads SGHTA; CDR2 reads FQGNSA. The CDR3 spans 13 residues. V gave up 5 bases and J gave up 1 base, with 9 bases separating them. Remarks on this clone: The target antigen is unknown. This CDR3 is also generated by other DNA sequences in the sample.

Every bit of the isolated RNA underwent reverse transcription, so sequencing read expressed TCRB transcripts. The table came from immunoSEQ multiplex PCR; TCRdb's copy has only in-frame clones and leaves some out. The sample has some 660,000 clones, 11% to 15% seen once. Findings and caveats of the study: Shorter TCRB CDR3s, moderately but significantly so, marked every one of the four CD4+ subsets in Type 1 diabetes patients.

The rearrangement joins TRBV7-2 to TRBJ2-7; possibly TRBD2 for D (6 bases). The source is a man younger than 30 with type 1 diabetes. Sequenced input: naive CD4+ T cells from blood. CDR3 residues: CASSPGRSYEQYF. The CDR3 DNA reads as TGTGCCAGCAGCCCCGGGAGATCCTACGAGCAGTACTTC.